Shown below are 22 T cell receptor beta chains from a single sample sequenced in a study of cytomegalovirus exposure and HLA in healthy donors. PCR primers comprised 60 Vbeta and 13 Jbeta primers. Clones were sequenced by immunoSEQ multiplex PCR, and TCRdb holds only the in-frame ones, with some missing. The top ten hold about 1% of the sample, which has more than 95,000 clones, roughly 81% seen once. The sample taken for sequencing was PBMCs. Every receptor here comes from a young woman in good health and CMV-seronegative.

The genes are TRBV2 and TRBJ1-5; 7 bases fit TRBD1. This CDR3 comprises 15 residues. Trimming at V came to 5 bases and at J to 2 bases, leaving 6 bases not matched to a gene. Germline CDR1 SNHLY, CDR2 FYNNEI. CDR3 protein: CASSSRQGRNQPQHF. CDR3 DNA: TGTGCCAGCAGTTCACGACAGGGTCGCAATCAGCCCCAGCATTTT.

J is TRBJ2-7 and V is TRBV10-1; D not certain. V was trimmed by 9 bases and J by 7 bases, leaving 10 bases between them. The CDR3 sequence is 10 residues long. CDR1 and CDR2 from the germline V gene are WNHNN and SYGVQD (reference sequence). The CDR3 bases are TGCGCCAGATTTTTAGAGGAGCAGTACTTC. It encodes CARFLEEQYF.

The gene calls are TRBV5-4 and TRBJ2-1; 8 bases match TRBD1. Germline assignment: CDR1 SGHNT and CDR2 YYREEE (reference sequence). The V and J ends lost 2 bases and 2 bases, in that order; junction bases with no gene match: 6. This CDR3 has 16 residues. CDR3: CASSFWTGLTYNEQFF. In nucleotides, the CDR3 is TGTGCCAGCAGCTTTTGGACAGGGCTAACCTACAATGAGCAGTTCTTC.

The CDR3, as DNA: TGTGCCAGCAGCGCACAGGGTTCCTATGGCTACACCTTC. Translated: CASSAQGSYGYTF. The V call is TRBV11-2, the J call TRBJ1-2; D is possibly TRBD1 (6 bases). V was cut by 5 bases and J by 4 bases, with 11 bases left in between. Germline V lookup: CDR1 SGHAT, CDR2 FQNNGV. The CDR3 totals 13 residues.

The gene calls are TRBV4-3 and TRBJ1-2, with 8 positions matching TRBD1. The V gene end was trimmed by 2 bases and the J gene end by 3 bases; junction bases not matched to a gene: 5. The germline CDR1 and CDR2 sequences are LGHNA and YSLEER. The CDR3 covers 15 residues. In DNA, the CDR3 is TGCGCCAGCAGCCAAAGGACGACAGGGGACTATGGCTACACCTTC. This encodes CASSQRTTGDYGYTF.

The rearrangement uses TRBV11-1 and TRBJ2-7, with 8 bases fitting TRBD1. Trimming cost V 7 bases and J 0 bases; bases outside gene matches: 8. From germline, CDR1 is SGHAT and CDR2 FQDESV (reference sequence). The CDR3 has 15 residues. CDR3 in amino acids: CASNPGQGLSYEQYF. The CDR3 nucleotides are TGTGCCAGCAACCCCGGACAGGGTCTCTCCTACGAGCAGTACTTC.

The chain joins TRBV4-1 to TRBJ2-3; D is undetermined. CDR3 length equals 16 residues. Trimming took 1 base from V and 4 from J, leaving 15 bases between them. CDR1 is MGHRA and CDR2 is YSYEKL in the germline V gene. The CDR3 here is CASSQARLVGADTQYF. DNA of the CDR3: TGCGCCAGCAGCCAAGCTCGGCTAGTAGGCGCAGATACGCAGTATTTT.

The chain joins TRBV18 to TRBJ2-5; D is perhaps TRBD2 (6 bases). Trimming pared 0 bases from V and 2 bases from J, leaving 10 bases between. This CDR3 contains 15 residues. Per the germline V gene, CDR1 is KGHSH and CDR2 is LQKENI. The CDR3 sequence: CASSPPPSEQETQYF. The CDR3 region has the DNA TGTGCCAGCTCACCACCTCCTAGCGAGCAAGAGACCCAGTACTTC.

The rearrangement uses TRBV30 and TRBJ1-4, with D unresolved. Germline assignment: CDR1 GTSNPN and CDR2 SVGIG (reference sequence). V was cut by 2 bases and J by 4 bases, with 8 bases left in between. CDR3 length: 13 amino acids. The chain's CDR3 is CAWSPRINEKLFF. CDR3 coding DNA: TGTGCCTGGAGTCCCAGGATTAATGAAAAACTGTTTTTT.

The chain uses TRBV5-1 and TRBJ1-4; D remains ambiguous. CDR1 SGHRS and CDR2 YFSETQ come from the germline V gene. V shed 4 bases and J shed 3 bases, with 13 bases lying between them. The CDR3 has 15 residues. CDR3 nucleotide sequence: TGCGCCAGCAGCCCAGAAGTCTCAGCTAATGAAAAACTGTTTTTT. Protein: CASSPEVSANEKLFF.

The chain joins TRBV7-9 to TRBJ1-1; D unclear. The CDR3 is 14 residues long. CDR1 and CDR2 (germline): SEHNR, FQNEAQ (reference sequence). V was cut by 0 bases and J by 5 bases, with 10 bases left in between. The CDR3 here is CASSLARSATEAFF. The CDR3 DNA sequence: TGTGCCAGCAGCTTAGCCCGTTCAGCGACTGAAGCTTTCTTT.

The chain has TRBV5-1 and TRBJ2-1, with TRBD2 identical over 9 bases. CDR1 is SGHRS, CDR2 YFSETQ, per germline. CDR3 length: 14 amino acids. V lost 7 bases and J lost 2; bases outside the gene matches: 4. This CDR3 reads CASDSGGAYNEQFF. The CDR3 nucleotides read TGCGCCAGCGATAGCGGGGGCGCCTACAATGAGCAGTTCTTC.

A note on this clone: An end of the junction differs from the germline gene, which may be a read error. Other DNA sequences of this sample code for an identical CDR3. The CDR3 spells CASLLAGNTGELFF. The CDR3 region has the DNA TGTGCCAGCCTTCTAGCGGGGAACACTGGGGAGCTGTTTTTT. The chain recombines TRBV6-1 with TRBJ2-2, with 9 bases identical to TRBD2. Per the germline V gene, CDR1 is MNHNS and CDR2 is SASEGT. CDR3 length: 14 residues.

The rearrangement uses TRBV7-2 and TRBJ1-4, with D perhaps matching TRBD1 (5 bases). Germline V gene data show CDR1 as SGHTA and CDR2 as FQGNSA. The CDR3 sequence is 17 residues long. The V and J ends lost 2 bases and 4 bases respectively, with 17 bases between them. This CDR3 is CASSLWAGNVGNEKLFF. In nucleotides, the CDR3 is TGTGCCAGCAGCTTATGGGCAGGGAATGTGGGTAATGAAAAACTGTTTTTT.

J is TRBJ2-7 and V is TRBV28; 9 positions match TRBD2. The CDR3 is made up of 15 amino acids. With V trimmed by 2 bases and J by 6 bases, 8 bases remained unmatched. Germline-derived CDR1 and CDR2 are MDHEN and SYDVKM. The CDR3 DNA reads TGTGCCAGCAGTTTAATGGTAGCGGGAGAGAGCGAGCAGTACTTC. Translation: CASSLMVAGESEQYF.

The chain carries TRBV11-2 and TRBJ2-5; maybe TRBD1 (5 bases). The germline V gene has CDR1 SGHAT and CDR2 FQNNGV. The CDR3 is made up of 14 amino acids. Trimming cost V 5 bases and J 5 bases, with 15 bases left between them. This CDR3 is CASSPTRVRETQYF. The CDR3, as DNA: TGTGCCAGCAGCCCTACCAGGGTACGGGAGACCCAGTACTTC.

The V and J genes are TRBV21-1 and TRBJ1-6; the D call TRBD1 from the table was never checked on the DNA. TRBV21-1 is flagged as a pseudogene. The CDR3 totals 19 residues. In DNA form, the CDR3 reads TGTGCCAGCAGCAAAGATGCAGCATGGACAGTCTTCAATAATTCACCCCTCCACTTT. Protein sequence: CASSKDAAWTVFNNSPLHF.

The gene calls are TRBV6-1 and TRBJ1-5; 7 nucleotides align to TRBD1. Germline V gives CDR1 MNHNS, CDR2 SASEGT. V was clipped by 7 bases and J by 6 bases; unmatched bases: 9. CDR3 size: 14 residues. CDR3 residues: CASILQGIGQPQHF. The CDR3 nucleotides read TGTGCCAGCATCTTACAGGGGATCGGTCAGCCCCAGCATTTT.

The V and J genes are TRBV27 and TRBJ2-3; 7 bases match TRBD2. CDR1 is MNHEY, CDR2 SMNVEV, per germline (reference sequence). The CDR3 has 14 residues. Trimming removed 2 bases from V and 6 bases from J; junction bases left unmatched: 5. The CDR3 DNA is TGTGCCAGCAGTTTAGCGGGAGCATCTGATACGCAGTATTTT. This codes for CASSLAGASDTQYF.

The rearrangement links TRBV18 to TRBJ2-7; 7 bases line up with TRBD1. Germline V lookup: CDR1 KGHSH, CDR2 LQKENI. After removal of 3 bases from V and 3 bases from J, the junction contained 11 bases not matched to a gene. This CDR3 has 16 amino acids. DNA of the CDR3: TGTGCCAGCTCACCGACCGGGACAGACTTATACTACGAGCAGTACTTC. Encoded protein: CASSPTGTDLYYEQYF.

This chain links TRBV11-1 with TRBJ1-1, with D tentatively TRBD1 (6 bases). Germline loops: CDR1 SGHAT, CDR2 FQDESV (reference sequence). Trimming removed 5 bases from V and 3 bases from J, with 13 bases in between. The CDR3 covers 14 residues. The CDR3 DNA reads as TGTGCCAGCAGCCCATGGGGACAAGACACTGAAGCTTTCTTT. Protein sequence: CASSPWGQDTEAFF.

The chain combines TRBV19 with TRBJ2-5; 7 bases map to TRBD2. The J call could be wrong; TRBJ2-7 is a better fit for the DNA end. Per the germline V gene, CDR1 is LNHDA and CDR2 is SQIVND (reference sequence). CDR3 length: 14 residues. Here the CDR3 reads CASSSLAGVDEQYF. CDR3 DNA: TGTGCCAGTAGCTCCCTGGCGGGAGTAGACGAGCAGTACTTC.